These 19 T cell receptor beta chains were sequenced from one sample in a study of blood T cell repertoires in COVID-19. Some clones are missing from TCRdb's copy, which holds only in-frame ones; the method was immunoSEQ multiplex PCR. Here the sample spans about 180,000 clones, approximately 78% being singletons. The sample was peripheral blood. Receptors were obtained from a woman at least 80 years old with COVID-19, enrolled during active disease.

A single count supports this clone. V and J are TRBV10-3 and TRBJ1-2, with a possible D match to TRBD1 (5 bases). Germline V gene sequence: CDR1 ENHRY, CDR2 SYGVKD. The CDR3 consists of 16 residues. Trimming left V 3 bases short and J 1 base short, with 15 bases between. As DNA, the CDR3 is TGTGCCATCAGTGAAGACAGTCCCTCACTTAACTATGGCTACACCTTC. Protein: CAISEDSPSLNYGYTF.

This clone was counted a few times. This sequence joins TRBV7-2 and TRBJ2-1, with 8 bases identical to TRBD1. After removal of 4 bases from V and 7 bases from J, the junction contained 12 bases not matched to a gene. This CDR3 spans 16 amino acids. Germline V lookup: CDR1 SGHTA, CDR2 FQGNSA. The CDR3 is CASSSHRTGWGNEQFF. The CDR3 nucleotides read TGTGCCAGCAGCTCTCATAGGACAGGGTGGGGTAATGAGCAGTTCTTC. Looking up the rest from reference TRBV7-2 and TRBJ2-1 gives the full variable domain: GAGVSQSPSNKVTEKGKDVELRCDPISGHTALYWYRQSLGQGLEFLIYFQGNSAPDKSGLPSDRFSAERTGGSVSTLTIQRTQQEDSAVYLCASSSHRTGWGNEQFFGPGTRLTVL.

The CDR3 region is CASSQVPGGTGANVLTF. CDR3 sequence (DNA): TGTGCCAGCAGCCAAGTTCCAGGGGGCACTGGGGCCAACGTCCTGACTTTC. The chain joins TRBV4-2 to TRBJ2-6; TRBD1 agrees at 8 bases. Losses at the gene ends were 1 base for V and 2 bases for J; bases not matched to a gene: 4. Germline V gene lookup returns CDR1 LGHNA and CDR2 YNFKEQ. This CDR3 has 17 residues.

This clone was seen only a few times. The chain couples TRBV3-1 (or the pseudogene TRBV3-2) to TRBJ2-3, with 11 bases aligning to TRBD2. Per the germline V gene, CDR1 is LGHDT and CDR2 is YNNKEL (reference sequence). The ends lost 0 bases at V and 5 bases at J; junction bases unmatched: 4. The length of the CDR3 is 16 residues. The CDR3 DNA is TGTGCCAGCAGCCAAGAAAGGCTAGCGGGGGGAGATACGCAGTATTTT. It specifies CASSQERLAGGDTQYF.

The V and J genes are TRBV28 and TRBJ2-3; TRBD2 agrees at 9 bases. Losses at the gene ends were 8 bases for V and 0 bases for J; bases not matched to a gene: 9. Germline loops: CDR1 MDHEN, CDR2 SYDVKM. CDR3 length: 16 residues. This CDR3 is CASPSGTSSSTDTQYF. The CDR3 bases are TGTGCCAGCCCCTCGGGGACTAGCAGTAGCACAGATACGCAGTATTTT.

The rearrangement uses TRBV5-1 and TRBJ2-4; 9 nucleotides match TRBD2. V was pared by 5 bases and J by 6 bases, with 6 bases of the junction left unmatched. CDR1 SGHRS and CDR2 YFSETQ come from the germline V gene. The CDR3 length is 14 residues. The CDR3 region is CASRTSGEGNIQYF. For the CDR3, the DNA is TGCGCCAGCAGGACTAGCGGAGAAGGAAACATTCAGTACTTC.

This clone was counted a single time. This chain links TRBV6-1 with TRBJ1-4, with TRBD1 matching over 7 bases. The CDR3 loop spans 14 amino acids. The trim removed 0 bases at V and 8 bases at J, leaving 3 bases unmatched. Looked up from germline, CDR1 is MNHNS and CDR2 is SASEGT. The CDR3 bases are TGTGCCAGCAGTGAAGCCGACAGGGTCGAAAAACTGTTTTTT. Its protein product is CASSEADRVEKLFF.

This clone was seen at least ten times. Other nucleotide sequences from this sample produce the same CDR3. The J gene is TRBJ2-7, the V gene TRBV27; TRBD1 agrees at 9 bases. J lost 3 bases, V lost 6 bases, and 6 bases had no gene match. The germline V gene encodes CDR1 MNHEY and CDR2 SMNVEV (reference sequence). The CDR3 contains 14 residues. CDR3 nucleotides: TGTGCCAGCAGGAGACAGGGGGAAATCTACGAGCAGTACTTC. This translates into CASRRQGEIYEQYF.

The genes are TRBV27 and TRBJ2-5; 14 nucleotides align to TRBD2. J gave up 4 bases and V 4 bases, and 5 bases lay outside the gene matches. This CDR3 has 16 residues. Germline CDR1 MNHEY, CDR2 SMNVEV (reference sequence). The CDR3 region has the DNA TGTGCCAGCAGTTCGGGACTAGCGGGAGTGGCAGAGACCCAGTACTTC. Its translation: CASSSGLAGVAETQYF.

The chain has TRBV5-4 and TRBJ2-3, with a weak D call TRBD2 (5 bases). CDR3 length: 14 amino acids. Germline V gives CDR1 SGHNT, CDR2 YYREEE (reference sequence). V was clipped by 4 bases and J by 3 bases, with 12 bases between them. CDR3 sequence reads: CASSPGLETDTQYF. The CDR3 DNA is TGTGCCAGCAGCCCTGGACTTGAGACAGATACGCAGTATTTT. Full variable domain (remainder filled in from reference TRBV5-4 and TRBJ2-3): ETGVTQSPTHLIKTRGQQVTLRCSSQSGHNTVSWYQQALGQGPQFIFQYYREEENGRGNFPPRFSGLQFPNYSSELNVNALELDDSALYLCASSPGLETDTQYFGPGTRLTVL.

The gene calls are TRBV7-9 and TRBJ2-1, with D tentatively TRBD1 (6 bases). Trimming pared 4 bases from V and 0 bases from J, leaving 19 bases between. Germline lookup yields CDR1 SEHNR and CDR2 FQNEAQ (reference sequence). The CDR3 has 18 amino acids. The CDR3 protein is CASSWWGLTGSSYNEQFF. CDR3 coding DNA: TGTGCCAGCAGCTGGTGGGGCCTTACAGGGAGCTCCTACAATGAGCAGTTCTTC.

CDR3 DNA: TGTGCCAGCAGCTTGGGAGGGGGCTCGGGCTCCTACGAGCAGTACTTC. Translation gives CASSLGGGSGSYEQYF. The V and J genes are TRBV5-4 and TRBJ2-7, with 7 bases identical to TRBD1. This CDR3 region has 16 residues. Trimming at V came to 0 bases and at J to 0 bases, leaving 6 bases not matched to a gene. Per the germline V gene, CDR1 is SGHNT and CDR2 is YYREEE (reference sequence).

The chain is built from TRBV2 and TRBJ2-7, with D possibly TRBD1 on 6 matching bases. V lost 3 bases and J 3 bases, leaving 12 bases between the germline ends. Germline V gene sequence: CDR1 SNHLY, CDR2 FYNNEI. The CDR3 contains 14 residues. The CDR3 DNA reads TGTGCCAGCAGTGAGAGCATAGGGGGCTACGAGCAGTACTTC. Protein sequence: CASSESIGGYEQYF.

The chain combines TRBV25-1 with TRBJ1-2, with D possibly matching TRBD1 (5 bases). Trimming removed 1 base from V and 2 bases from J, with 14 bases in between. The CDR3 has 16 amino acids. Germline V lookup: CDR1 MGHDK, CDR2 SYGVNS. CDR3 amino acids: CASSESGKGLNYGYTF. The CDR3 region has the DNA TGTGCCAGCAGTGAATCTGGCAAGGGGCTAAACTATGGCTACACCTTC.

The chain combines TRBV11-1 with TRBJ1-2; 7 bases map to TRBD1. The CDR3 covers 13 residues. Germline-derived CDR1 and CDR2 are SGHAT and FQDESV (reference sequence). Germline trimming cut 3 bases from V and 7 bases from J; bases unmatched to any gene: 5. The chain's CDR3 is CASSFSGGAGYTF. The CDR3 nucleotides read TGTGCCAGCAGCTTCTCAGGGGGAGCTGGCTACACCTTC.

This clone appeared a few times. The chain carries TRBV2 and TRBJ1-3; 8 bases are a match to TRBD1. With 4 bases clipped from V and 0 bases from J, the junction kept 8 bases outside the gene matches. The CDR3 length is 17 residues. Germline CDR1 SNHLY, CDR2 FYNNEI. The CDR3 DNA sequence: TGTGCCAGCAGTGTTCGACAGGGGTTATTCTCTGGAAACACCATATATTTT. Translating it yields CASSVRQGLFSGNTIYF.

The chain links TRBV10-3 to TRBJ2-5; D is perhaps TRBD2 (5 bases). V lost 2 bases and J 5 bases, leaving 12 bases between the germline ends. The CDR3 is 14 amino acids. The germline gives CDR1 ENHRY, CDR2 SYGVKD. The chain's CDR3 is CAISELAEVETQYF. DNA for the CDR3: TGTGCCATCAGTGAGCTAGCAGAGGTGGAGACCCAGTACTTC.

The chain is built from TRBV18 and TRBJ2-5; D gene ambiguous. This CDR3 is 13 amino acids long. Germline V gives CDR1 KGHSH, CDR2 LQKENI. The V gene lost 4 bases and the J gene lost 1 base, with 7 bases spanning the gap. In DNA, the CDR3 is TGTGCCAGCTCACTTGTCGGCCAAGAGACCCAGTACTTC. Translating gives CASSLVGQETQYF.

The rearrangement links TRBV19 to TRBJ1-5; the match to TRBD1 covers 9 bases. Losses at the gene ends were 4 bases for V and 6 bases for J; bases not matched to a gene: 13. CDR1 is LNHDA and CDR2 is SQIVND in the germline V gene (reference sequence). This CDR3 comprises 17 residues. The CDR3 sequence: CASSSPTGGAPSQPQHF. As DNA, the CDR3 is TGTGCCAGTAGTAGTCCCACAGGGGGCGCGCCGAGTCAGCCCCAGCATTTT.